The 22 T cell receptor beta chains below all came from one sample that was sequenced in a study of blood T cell repertoires in COVID-19. Clones were read by immunoSEQ multiplex PCR, and TCRdb kept only the in-frame ones, dropping some. This table has over 150,000 clones, more than 70% appearing once. Sequenced material: peripheral blood. The receptor set was obtained from a man in his fifties who had recovered from COVID-19.

This chain links TRBV7-9 with TRBJ1-4; D gene unclear. The V and J ends lost 1 base and 7 bases respectively, with 13 bases between them. Per germline, CDR1 SEHNR and CDR2 FQNEAQ (reference sequence). This CDR3 has 15 residues. The DNA of the CDR3 is TGTGCCAGCAGCTTAGGCGCAGGCGACGGTGAAAAACTGTTTTTT. This encodes CASSLGAGDGEKLFF.

This chain joins TRBV7-8 and TRBJ2-1; tentative D call: TRBD1 (5 bases). Trimming pared 7 bases from V and 6 bases from J, leaving 13 bases between. The CDR3 has 13 residues. Germline CDR1 reads SGHVS; CDR2 reads FQNEAQ. The CDR3 DNA reads TGTGCCAGCACGGGCAGGGTCCCCAATGAGCAGTTCTTC. Its protein product is CASTGRVPNEQFF.

The gene calls are TRBV11-2 and TRBJ2-7; 10 nucleotides align to TRBD2. The V segment lost 5 bases and the J segment 4 bases; nucleotides outside the gene matches: 8. The CDR3 runs to 15 residues. CDR1 is SGHAT and CDR2 is FQNNGV in the germline V gene. CDR3 nucleotides: TGTGCCAGCAGCCCAGAGCCACTAGCGGGGTACGAGCAGTACTTC. Amino acid sequence: CASSPEPLAGYEQYF.

The chain has TRBV30 and TRBJ2-7; 9 nucleotides line up with TRBD2. V trimming: 0 bases; J trimming: 6 bases; junction bases outside the gene matches: 15. The CDR3 consists of 17 residues. Germline lookup yields CDR1 GTSNPN and CDR2 SVGIG (reference sequence). The CDR3 bases are TGTGCCTGGAGTGTACCAATTCGGCGGGAGGGCCGTTCCGAGCAGTACTTC. Translation: CAWSVPIRREGRSEQYF.

V is TRBV11-1 and J is TRBJ2-7; 7 nucleotides agree with TRBD1. The CDR3 length is 14 residues. CDR1 and CDR2 from the germline V gene are SGHAT and FQDESV (reference sequence). V lost 5 bases and J lost 1; bases outside the gene matches: 5. The CDR3 nucleotides are TGTGCCAGCAGCCGACAGGGTTCTTCCTACGAGCAGTACTTC. It codes for CASSRQGSSYEQYF.

A single count supports this clone. The V and J genes are TRBV7-8 and TRBJ2-7; D remains unclear. Per the germline V gene, CDR1 is SGHVS and CDR2 is FQNEAQ. The CDR3 consists of 13 residues. V lost 1 base and J 3 bases, leaving 7 bases between the germline ends. CDR3 sequence reads: CASSLDRYYEQYF. CDR3 in DNA: TGTGCCAGCAGCTTAGACAGATACTACGAGCAGTACTTC. Complete variable domain (other parts from reference TRBV7-8 and TRBJ2-7): GAGVSQSPRYKVAKRGQDVALRCDPISGHVSLFWYQQALGQGPEFLTYFQNEAQLDKSGLPSDRFFAERPEGSVSTLKIQRTQQEDSAVYLCASSLDRYYEQYFGPGTRLTVT.

V is TRBV28 and J is TRBJ2-2; a possible D gene is TRBD1 (5 bases). CDR1 is MDHEN, CDR2 SYDVKM, per germline. The V and J ends lost 6 bases and 9 bases respectively, with 11 bases between them. This CDR3 spans 12 amino acids. CDR3 residues: CASRVTARELFF. CDR3 nucleotides: TGTGCCAGCAGGGTGACAGCCCGGGAGCTGTTTTTT.

This clone was seen once. The V gene is TRBV18, the J gene TRBJ2-1; D is ambiguous. Germline V gene data show CDR1 as KGHSH and CDR2 as LQKENI. The V end lost 1 base, the J end lost 8 bases, and 6 bases lay between the germline ends. The CDR3 loop spans 12 amino acids. CDR3 sequence reads: CASSPLLDEQFF. In nucleotides, the CDR3 is TGTGCCAGCTCACCACTTTTAGATGAGCAGTTCTTC.

The gene calls are TRBV19 and TRBJ2-5, with D unclear. Trimming left V 5 bases short and J 5 bases short, with 6 bases between. Germline CDR1 and CDR2: LNHDA and SQIVND (reference sequence). This CDR3 has 11 residues. Here the CDR3 reads CASSSRETQYF. The CDR3 nucleotides read TGTGCCAGTAGTTCCAGGGAGACCCAGTACTTC.

V gene TRBV5-1 combines with J gene TRBJ2-6; 9 positions match TRBD1. Per the germline V gene, CDR1 is SGHRS and CDR2 is YFSETQ. J lost 3 bases, V lost 3 bases, and 7 bases had no gene match. The CDR3 is 17 residues long. The CDR3 region is CASSSTTGGGGANVLTF. In nucleotides, the CDR3 is TGCGCCAGCAGCTCAACTACAGGGGGCGGTGGGGCCAACGTCCTGACTTTC.

There are a few counts of this clone. This CDR3 is also generated by other DNA sequences in the sample. The rearrangement links TRBV7-3 to TRBJ2-7; 7 bases line up with TRBD1. CDR1 and CDR2 from the germline V gene are SGHTA and FQGTGA. This CDR3 is 14 amino acids long. V lost 3 bases, J lost 1 base, and 3 bases stayed unmatched. DNA for the CDR3: TGTGCCAGCAGCTTCACAGGGGATTCCTACGAGCAGTACTTC. Translation gives CASSFTGDSYEQYF.

The chain carries TRBV24-1 and TRBJ2-1; 8 bases map to TRBD2. Unmatched junction bases numbered 7, after V lost 5 bases and J lost 5 bases. The CDR3 totals 15 residues. Germline assignment: CDR1 KGHDR and CDR2 SFDVKD. This CDR3 reads CATSGEVAGNNEQFF. The CDR3 DNA sequence: TGTGCCACCAGTGGTGAGGTAGCGGGGAACAATGAGCAGTTCTTC.

The chain employs TRBV7-8 and TRBJ2-1, with a tentative D call TRBD2 (6 bases). CDR1 and CDR2 from the germline V gene are SGHVS and FQNEAQ. V lost 6 bases and J lost 0, with 12 bases in between. This CDR3 is 15 amino acids long. CDR3 coding DNA: TGTGCCAGCAGGACGGGGGTTCTCTCCTACAATGAGCAGTTCTTC. Translated: CASRTGVLSYNEQFF.

The CDR3: CASGSGKMSSYNEQFF. The CDR3 nucleotides are TGTGCTAGTGGTAGCGGGAAGATGAGCTCCTACAATGAGCAGTTCTTC. This chain uses TRBV12-5 with TRBJ2-1; TRBD2 aligns across 7 bases. The CDR3 is 16 amino acids. In germline, CDR1 is LGHNT, CDR2 FRNRAP. Trimming cost V 5 bases and J 0 bases; bases outside gene matches: 7.

The chain combines TRBV7-2 with TRBJ2-3, with a possible D match to TRBD2 (7 bases). The CDR3 runs 14 residues. Trimming left V 1 base short and J 6 bases short, with 11 bases between. CDR1 is SGHTA and CDR2 is FQGNSA in the germline V gene. CDR3: CASSLGGGPDTQYF. The CDR3 region has the DNA TGTGCCAGCAGCTTAGGGGGGGGCCCCGATACGCAGTATTTT.

The gene calls are TRBV28 and TRBJ1-5; TRBD1 agrees at 9 bases. The CDR3 loop spans 17 amino acids. J was trimmed by 3 bases and V by 6 bases; bases with no gene match: 12. CDR1 is MDHEN, CDR2 SYDVKM, per germline. The CDR3 is CASSSGTGSMYNQPQHF. CDR3 coding DNA: TGTGCCAGCAGCTCCGGGACAGGGAGTATGTACAATCAGCCCCAGCATTTT.

The chain has TRBV7-2 and TRBJ1-2; perhaps TRBD1 as D (5 bases). The ends were cut back, 5 bases at V and 3 bases at J, with 7 bases in the middle. The germline V gene encodes CDR1 SGHTA and CDR2 FQGNSA. The CDR3 extends over 12 amino acids. In DNA, the CDR3 is TGTGCCAGCAGCCGGGGGGACTATGGCTACACCTTC. It codes for CASSRGDYGYTF.

This chain connects TRBV7-2 to TRBJ2-1; TRBD2 agrees at 15 bases. After removal of 3 bases from V and 0 bases from J, the junction contained 6 bases not matched to a gene. Germline loops: CDR1 SGHTA, CDR2 FQGNSA. This CDR3 has 19 amino acids. Here the CDR3 reads CASSLGLAGGRSSYNEQFF. The DNA of the CDR3 is TGTGCCAGCAGCTTGGGACTAGCGGGAGGTCGGAGCTCCTACAATGAGCAGTTCTTC.

The chain uses TRBV7-3 and TRBJ2-1; 13 bases are shared with TRBD2. Per germline, CDR1 SGHTA and CDR2 FQGTGA. V lost 4 bases to trimming and J lost 7 bases; unmatched junction nucleotides: 4. The CDR3 has 15 residues. In nucleotides, the CDR3 is TGTGCCAGCAGCTCCGGACTAGCGGGAGTGAATGAGCAGTTCTTC. It translates to CASSSGLAGVNEQFF.

The rearrangement joins TRBV2 to TRBJ2-2; D possibly corresponds to TRBD2 (5 bases). CDR1 and CDR2 (germline): SNHLY, FYNNEI. V shed 4 bases and J shed 1 base, with 13 bases lying between them. This CDR3 spans 16 amino acids. This CDR3 reads CASSAQLLVNTGELFF. The CDR3 region has the DNA TGTGCCAGCAGTGCCCAGCTACTAGTGAACACCGGGGAGCTGTTTTTT.

This clone was observed a few times. The chain joins TRBV6-2 or TRBV6-3 to TRBJ1-5, with 7 bases matching TRBD1. This CDR3 region has 14 residues. Germline loops: CDR1 MNHEY, CDR2 SVGEGT. The ends lost 7 bases at V and 2 bases at J; junction bases unmatched: 5. CDR3 in DNA: TGTGCCAGCATCCCAACAGGGGGCAATCAGCCCCAGCATTTT. Protein: CASIPTGGNQPQHF.

This rearrangement joins TRBV19 to TRBJ2-2, with 10 bases lining up with TRBD1. With 4 bases clipped from V and 7 bases from J, the junction kept 9 bases outside the gene matches. The CDR3 consists of 16 residues. Germline lookup yields CDR1 LNHDA and CDR2 SQIVND (reference sequence). The CDR3 here is CASSSPTGGGLGELFF. The CDR3 coding sequence is TGTGCCAGTAGTAGCCCGACAGGGGGCGGTCTCGGGGAGCTGTTTTTT.